The 29 T cell receptor beta chains presented below share a single source sample, sequenced in a study of blood T cell repertoires in COVID-19. The assay was immunoSEQ multiplex PCR, and TCRdb's table has in-frame clones only and misses some. The sample lists 350,000 to 550,000 clones; 85% to 90% were seen once. Input material: peripheral blood. These receptors all stem from a woman aged 30 to 39 with acute or convalescent COVID-19.

The rearrangement uses TRBV5-1 and TRBJ1-6, with D possibly being TRBD1 (5 bases). The V end lost 4 bases, the J end lost 10 bases, and 15 bases lay between the germline ends. There are 14 residues in the CDR3. Germline V CDR1 and CDR2: SGHRS, YFSETQ. CDR3: CASSDRPTESPLHF. As DNA, the CDR3 is TGCGCCAGCAGCGACCGACCGACAGAATCACCCCTCCACTTT.

The chain combines TRBV5-1 with TRBJ1-1, with a weak D call TRBD1 (5 bases). The V end was cut by 4 bases, the J end by 1 base, with 11 bases between. Germline V gives CDR1 SGHRS, CDR2 YFSETQ. This CDR3 is 14 amino acids long. Here the CDR3 DNA reads TGCGCCAGCAGCCAAGACACAGGGAACACTGAAGCTTTCTTT. It is translated as CASSQDTGNTEAFF.

V gene TRBV11-2 combines with J gene TRBJ1-4; 7 nucleotides align to TRBD1. CDR1 SGHAT and CDR2 FQNNGV come from the germline V gene. The CDR3 contains 15 residues. Unmatched junction bases numbered 7, after V lost 3 bases and J lost 6 bases. The CDR3 reads CASSFRGAGDEKLFF. CDR3 coding DNA: TGTGCCAGCAGCTTCAGGGGGGCGGGTGATGAAAAACTGTTTTTT.

The chain joins TRBV9 to TRBJ1-1; D ambiguous. V lost 2 bases and J 4 bases, leaving 9 bases between the germline ends. This CDR3 region has 13 residues. CDR1 and CDR2 from the germline V gene are SGDLS and YYNGEE. This CDR3 reads CASSVDILTEAFF. CDR3 sequence (DNA): TGTGCCAGCAGCGTTGACATCCTCACTGAAGCTTTCTTT.

V usage is TRBV6-5 and J usage is TRBJ1-5, with 12 bases identical to TRBD1. With 5 bases clipped from V and 7 bases from J, the junction kept 6 bases outside the gene matches. Germline V gene sequence: CDR1 MNHEY, CDR2 SVGAGI. The CDR3 consists of 15 residues. The CDR3 loop is CASSPGTGGGQPQHF. CDR3 DNA: TGTGCCAGCAGTCCCGGGACAGGGGGCGGGCAGCCCCAGCATTTT.

The chain employs TRBV5-1 and TRBJ2-3; D is undetermined. V lost 0 bases and J 2 bases, leaving 10 bases between the germline ends. Germline CDR1 reads SGHRS; CDR2 reads YFSETQ. This CDR3 has 15 amino acids. In nucleotides, the CDR3 is TGCGCCAGCAGCTTGGGACAACTTACCACAGATACGCAGTATTTT. Translating it yields CASSLGQLTTDTQYF. Combining the CDR3 with reference TRBV5-1 and TRBJ2-3 gives the whole variable domain KAGVTQTPRYLIKTRGQQVTLSCSPISGHRSVSWYQQTPGQGLQFLFEYFSETQRNKGNFPGRFSGRQFSNSRSEMNVSTLELGDSALYLCASSLGQLTTDTQYFGPGTRLTVL.

The chain employs TRBV24-1 and TRBJ2-7, with 9 bases aligning to TRBD1. Per germline, CDR1 KGHDR and CDR2 SFDVKD. The CDR3 is made up of 12 amino acids. After removal of 7 bases from V and 6 bases from J, the junction contained 3 bases not matched to a gene. The CDR3 sequence is CATSGTGIEQYF. CDR3 in DNA: TGTGCCACCAGCGGGACAGGGATCGAGCAGTACTTC.

This chain joins TRBV7-9 and TRBJ1-5; TRBD1 agrees at 10 bases. Per germline, CDR1 SEHNR and CDR2 FQNEAQ (reference sequence). The junction had 11 bases not matched to a gene; V was cut back by 2 bases and J by 7 bases. The CDR3 contains 17 residues. CDR3 residues: CASSLSTDRGRGQPQHF. Written as DNA, the CDR3 is TGTGCCAGCAGCTTAAGCACTGACAGGGGGCGGGGGCAGCCCCAGCATTTT.

The chain couples TRBV19 to TRBJ1-1; no clear D. V lost 4 bases to trimming and J lost 4 bases, with 10 bases between them. There are 13 residues in the CDR3. CDR1 is LNHDA, CDR2 SQIVND, per germline (reference sequence). The CDR3 DNA is TGTGCCAGTAGTAATAGAAGGAGCACTGAAGCTTTCTTT. Translated, it gives CASSNRRSTEAFF. The full variable domain, its missing parts supplied by reference TRBV19 and TRBJ1-1, is DGGITQSPKYLFRKEGQNVTLSCEQNLNHDAMYWYRQDPGQGLRLIYYSQIVNDFQKGDIAEGYSVSREKKESFPLTVTSAQKNPTAFYLCASSNRRSTEAFFGQGTRLTVV.

The rearrangement uses TRBV4-1 and TRBJ1-1; D not certain. The CDR3 is made up of 15 amino acids. Trimming pared 1 base from V and 3 bases from J, leaving 12 bases between. Germline V CDR1 and CDR2: MGHRA, YSYEKL. CDR3 loop: CASSQAAQSDTEAFF. Here the CDR3 DNA reads TGCGCCAGCAGCCAAGCAGCACAGTCGGACACTGAAGCTTTCTTT.

The DNA for the CDR3 is TGTGCCAGCAGCGTAGGACCGGGCGTTGAGGGGAGGGATGGCTACACCTTC. This sequence encodes CASSVGPGVEGRDGYTF. This sequence joins TRBV9 and TRBJ1-2; possibly TRBD1 for D (5 bases). Germline lookup yields CDR1 SGDLS and CDR2 YYNGEE. The germline V and J ends were trimmed by 0 bases and 6 bases, with 21 bases remaining between them. This CDR3 region has 17 residues. The variable domain in full, completed from reference TRBV9 and TRBJ1-2, reads DSGVTQTPKHLITATGQRVTLRCSPRSGDLSVYWYQQSLDQGLQFLIQYYNGEERAKGNILERFSAQQFPDLHSELNLSSLELGDSALYFCASSVGPGVEGRDGYTFGSGTRLTVV.

The chain recombines TRBV2 with TRBJ2-3, with 8 positions matching TRBD2. In germline, CDR1 is SNHLY, CDR2 FYNNEI. The J segment lost 3 bases and the V segment lost 8 bases, leaving 7 bases of the junction unmatched. CDR3 length: 14 amino acids. CDR3 nucleotides: TGTGCCAGCCGGGGGGGGGTATGGACAGATACGCAGTATTTT. It yields the protein CASRGGVWTDTQYF.

The chain combines TRBV30 with TRBJ1-3, with D unclear. The CDR3 covers 12 residues. Germline CDR1 and CDR2: GTSNPN and SVGIG (reference sequence). CDR3 sequence (DNA): TGTGCGACCGTGGGAGGGGGAAACACCATATATTTT. It is translated as CATVGGGNTIYF.

The chain is built from TRBV12-3 or TRBV12-4 and TRBJ1-2; D not certain. The length of the CDR3 is 11 residues. V lost 4 bases and J 8 bases, leaving 8 bases between the germline ends. CDR3 nucleotide sequence: TGTGCCAGCAGTTACTTGTGGGGCTACACCTTC. It is translated as CASSYLWGYTF.

This chain links TRBV6-4 with TRBJ2-2; TRBD1 matches 9 bases. Per germline, CDR1 MRHNA and CDR2 SNTAGT. The CDR3 covers 16 residues. V dropped 6 bases and J dropped 5; count of bases not matched to a gene: 10. The CDR3 reads CASRVPGTGWTGELFF. CDR3 nucleotide sequence: TGTGCCAGCAGAGTACCCGGGACAGGGTGGACCGGGGAGCTGTTTTTT.

The V gene is TRBV6-4, the J gene TRBJ1-5; no firm D call. This CDR3 comprises 13 residues. The V gene lost 8 bases and the J gene lost 2 bases, with 10 bases spanning the gap. The germline V gene has CDR1 MRHNA and CDR2 SNTAGT. The CDR3 here is CASAESGNQPQHF. The CDR3 DNA follows: TGTGCCAGCGCGGAGTCGGGCAATCAGCCCCAGCATTTT.

The chain couples TRBV12-5 to TRBJ1-2, with 7 bases aligning to TRBD1. This CDR3 spans 12 amino acids. The germline gives CDR1 LGHNT, CDR2 FRNRAP. V was pared by 5 bases and J by 8 bases, with 5 bases of the junction left unmatched. The CDR3 DNA follows: TGTGCTAGTGGTCTAGGGACAGCCGGCTACACCTTC. As protein: CASGLGTAGYTF. The variable domain in full, completed from reference TRBV12-5 and TRBJ1-2, reads DARVTQTPRHKVTEMGQEVTMRCQPILGHNTVFWYRQTMMQGLELLAYFRNRAPLDDSGMPKDRFSAEMPDATLATLKIQPSEPRDSAVYFCASGLGTAGYTFGSGTRLTVV.

This chain joins TRBV24-1 and TRBJ2-3; D might be TRBD1 (5 bases). Trimming cost V 4 bases and J 4 bases, with 14 bases left between them. The CDR3 has 15 amino acids. The germline gives CDR1 KGHDR, CDR2 SFDVKD. The DNA of the CDR3 is TGTGCCACCAGTGAGGGGCCCTTCACCTCAGATACGCAGTATTTT. This codes for CATSEGPFTSDTQYF.

The genes are TRBV7-3 and TRBJ2-1; D might be TRBD2 (6 bases). Trimming removed 5 bases at V and 7 bases at J, with 15 bases between. The CDR3 has 14 residues. Germline V CDR1 and CDR2: SGHTA, FQGTGA. CDR3 protein: CASSLSGLRNEQFF. CDR3 bases: TGTGCCAGCAGCCTTTCGGGACTCAGAAATGAGCAGTTCTTC. The variable domain in full, with the rest retrieved from reference TRBV7-3 and TRBJ2-1, is GAGVSQTPSNKVTEKGKYVELRCDPISGHTALYWYRQSLGQGPEFLIYFQGTGAADDSGLPNDRFFAVRPEGSVSTLKIQRTERGDSAVYLCASSLSGLRNEQFFGPGTRLTVL.

The chain is built from TRBV28 and TRBJ2-7; D perhaps matches TRBD1 (6 bases). CDR1 is MDHEN, CDR2 SYDVKM, per germline. The V end was cut by 6 bases, the J end by 3 bases, with 15 bases between. The CDR3 sequence is 14 residues long. The CDR3 coding sequence is TGTGCCAGCAGAATAGGGGGACCGGTCTACGAGCAGTACTTC. Translated, it gives CASRIGGPVYEQYF.

V is TRBV30 and J is TRBJ2-5; 7 positions agree with TRBD2. CDR3 length: 13 residues. Per the germline V gene, CDR1 is GTSNPN and CDR2 is SVGIG (reference sequence). V shed 1 base, J shed 4 bases, and the junction held 3 bases outside the gene matches. The CDR3 region has the DNA TGTGCCTGGAGTGGGTGGGGGGGAGAGACCCAGTACTTC. Translation: CAWSGWGGETQYF.

V gene TRBV27 combines with J gene TRBJ1-4, with D possibly TRBD1 on 5 matching bases. Looked up from germline, CDR1 is MNHEY and CDR2 is SMNVEV (reference sequence). The CDR3 runs to 12 residues. The V end was cut by 6 bases, the J end by 13 bases, with 15 bases between. CDR3 sequence (DNA): TGTGCCAGCAGCGCACCGTCAGGGCGACTGTTTTTT. Translated, it gives CASSAPSGRLFF.

The V call is TRBV2, the J call TRBJ2-5; maybe TRBD1 (5 bases). CDR3 length: 13 residues. Trimming left V 7 bases short and J 3 bases short, with 12 bases between. The germline V gene encodes CDR1 SNHLY and CDR2 FYNNEI. CDR3 sequence (DNA): TGTGCCAGCAAAGACAGCCTGAAAGAGACCCAGTACTTC. Translating gives CASKDSLKETQYF.

The chain has TRBV9 and TRBJ2-1; the match to TRBD2 covers 8 bases. Germline assignment: CDR1 SGDLS and CDR2 YYNGEE. V dropped 3 bases and J dropped 0; count of bases not matched to a gene: 5. This CDR3 has 16 amino acids. CDR3 nucleotides: TGTGCCAGCAGCGCAACCAGCGGGAGCTCCTACAATGAGCAGTTCTTC. As protein: CASSATSGSSYNEQFF.

The chain employs TRBV5-6 and TRBJ2-7; 8 bases are a match to TRBD1. The V and J ends lost 2 bases and 0 bases, in that order; junction bases with no gene match: 1. The CDR3 spans 14 residues. Germline loops: CDR1 SGHDT, CDR2 YYEEEE. CDR3 sequence reads: CASSLQGGSYEQYF. The CDR3 coding sequence is TGTGCCAGCAGCTTACAGGGGGGCTCCTACGAGCAGTACTTC.

V and J are TRBV2 and TRBJ2-5, with 12 nucleotides matching TRBD1. V shed 5 bases, J shed 1 base, and the junction held 5 bases outside the gene matches. Germline CDR1 reads SNHLY; CDR2 reads FYNNEI. The CDR3 has 16 residues. CDR3 bases: TGTGCCAGCAGTTACCGGGACAGGGGGCTCCAAGAGACCCAGTACTTC. Its translation: CASSYRDRGLQETQYF.

The chain uses TRBV5-1 and TRBJ1-1; 9 bases line up with TRBD1. Germline CDR1 is SGHRS and CDR2 is YFSETQ. This CDR3 contains 13 residues. Trimming removed 9 bases from V and 5 bases from J; junction bases left unmatched: 8. The CDR3 is CATSQGAQTEAFF. The CDR3 DNA reads TGCGCCACCTCACAGGGGGCGCAAACTGAAGCTTTCTTT.

V is TRBV4-1 and J is TRBJ2-7, with 10 bases fitting TRBD2. Trimming took 2 bases from V and 3 from J; bases not matched to a gene: 1. CDR3 length: 14 amino acids. Germline V lookup: CDR1 MGHRA, CDR2 YSYEKL. In DNA, the CDR3 is TGCGCCAGCAGCCAAAGGACTAGCGGCTACGAGCAGTACTTC. Its translation: CASSQRTSGYEQYF.

This clone was detected a few times. V usage is TRBV7-9 and J usage is TRBJ2-2; 9 nucleotides align to TRBD1. The length of the CDR3 is 19 residues. J lost 6 bases, V lost 8 bases, and 22 bases had no gene match. Germline V gene data show CDR1 as SEHNR and CDR2 as FQNEAQ (reference sequence). The CDR3 DNA sequence: TGTGCCAGCGGTAGATACGGACAGGGGCTGATTGTTACGGCCGGGGAGCTGTTTTTT. Translation: CASGRYGQGLIVTAGELFF. Drawing the rest from reference TRBV7-9 and TRBJ2-2, the complete variable domain is DTGVSQNPRHKITKRGQNVTFRCDPISEHNRLYWYRQTLGQGPEFLTYFQNEAQLEKSRLLSDRFSAERPKGSFSTLEIQRTEQGDSAMYLCASGRYGQGLIVTAGELFFGEGSRLTVL.